The next 3 T cell receptor beta chains were all read from a single sample in a study of T cells in Graves' hyperthyroidism and ophthalmopathy. RNA transcripts served as the template for amplifying TCR beta CDR3 regions. Researchers ran a first-round RT-PCR on the TCR CDR3 using the HTBI primer set. One entry per CDR3 protein results from TCRdb running MiXCR on the multiplex PCR reads. The sample has under 600,000 distinct CDR3 sequences; about a sixth are singletons. Sequencing was done on a sample of blood. All receptors come from a middle-aged woman with Graves' ophthalmopathy.

There are many counts of this clonotype. This CDR3 is CASNSLGERYEQYF. CDR3 coding DNA: TGTGCCAGCAACAGTTTAGGGGAGAGGTACGAGCAGTACTTC. The V call is TRBV28, the J call TRBJ2-7; either TRBD1 or TRBD2 may fit D (5 bases each). The CDR3 contains 14 residues. Deletions cut 7 bases from V and 4 bases from J, with 17 bases between. Germline assignment: CDR1 MDHEN and CDR2 SYDVKM.

This clonotype appeared a few times. The chain combines TRBV5-1 with TRBJ2-1, with 9 nucleotides matching TRBD2. The germline gives CDR1 SGHRS, CDR2 YFSETQ. The CDR3 totals 15 residues. J gave up 8 bases and V 4 bases, and 10 bases lay outside the gene matches. In nucleotides, the CDR3 is TGCGCCAGCAGCATACCGACTAGCGGAGGGGATGAGCAGTTCTTC. Residues: CASSIPTSGGDEQFF.

This clonotype was seen ten or more times. The gene calls are TRBV20-1 and TRBJ2-2, with TRBD1 matching 11 bases. The CDR3 has 15 amino acids. Germline trimming cut 6 bases from V and 1 base from J; bases unmatched to any gene: 4. CDR1 and CDR2 from the germline V gene are DFQATT and SNEGSKA (reference sequence). CDR3 nucleotides: TGCAGTGCGAGGACAGGGGGCTGGAACACCGGGGAGCTGTTTTTT. It yields the protein CSARTGGWNTGELFF.